This T cell receptor (beta chain) was identified during a study of shared clonotypes between healthy human individuals (dated by TCRdb to 2018 to 2020). Study-level background: The cohort comprised a couple of women and three men aged 18 to 49 years. For each donor, three plates each were used for CD4 naive and CD4 memory, two plates were used for CD8 naive, and one plate was used for CD8 memory. To estimate repertoire size and how much clonotype sharing occurs between individuals, the study deeply sequenced the blood TCR repertoires of roughly 5 healthy adults. Libraries were prepared and TCR repertoires were sequenced by different laboratories using diverse techniques, in order to increase sequencing depth and limit assay-specific biases. Leukapheresis yielded between about 0.85 and 9.5 billion PBMCs per donor. What the research found in general, with its limitations: Estimated clonotype richness was generally larger for naive than for memory subsets. Because the study included a small number of donors, the genetic and exposure-history diversity represented was limited. Even with the large sequencing depth, rarefaction of the sorted-subset datasets indicated that sequencing was incomplete. Based on pairwise subsampling, the degree of clonotype sharing among donors was expected to be affected by sequencing depth. Sharing across a handful of donors was observed for about 5% of naive CD4, about 4% of naive CD8, 2% to 2.5% of memory CD4, and about 0.4% of memory CD8 clonotypes. Compared with non-shared clonotypes, clonotypes shared by all four sorted-subset donors had higher generation probabilities. Only blood was sampled, and tissue TCR repertoires likely differ from those in blood.

Using the deep immunoSEQ assay, multiplex PCR amplified TCR CDR3 regions from genomic DNA. For each cell subset, the extracted genomic DNA was distributed evenly across all wells of several immunoSEQ 96-well plates, and each plate served as one replicate. For sorted subsets, about 0.2 ug genomic DNA, equal to about 30,000 T cell genomes, was loaded into each replicate PCR. The purified libraries were quantified using a Qubit 3.0 fluorometer, sized with a Bioanalyzer 2100, and then quantified again using the KAPA Library Quantification kit. Each immunoSEQ 96-well plate was sequenced on its own single-read 150-cycle Illumina NextSeq 550 flow cell. The original methods were these. Because the immunoSEQ output held only junctional sequences and lacked quality scores, the filtering could not match the filtering applied to full-length reads. Sequences were annotated with PyIR, a Python wrapper for IgBLAST v1.9, using IMGT germline references to assign V/J genes and CDR3. Any read was removed if the V/J assignment was weak (E-value above 1e-6), the CDR3 was missing, or the read contained stop codons, out-of-frame junctions, or ambiguous translated residues. V3J clonotypes were defined by identical inferred V gene, J gene, and CDR3 amino acid sequence. Percentage overlap between repertoires was computed as shared unique clonotypes divided by the size of the smaller repertoire. Richness of each repertoire was evaluated using RTK rarefaction, the Chao1 estimator, and Recon v2.1 estimates of unobserved clonotypes. OLGA was used to compute generation probabilities for all TCRbeta clonotypes that the gDNA method yielded from a few donors. TCRdb's version of the immuneACCESS table is confined to in-frame rearrangements and falls short of the full clone set. An unresolved V gene accounts for under half of the shortfall where checked; the remainder is of unknown origin. The DNA gave D and trimming, while V, J and clone size come from that table. This sample has some 1,100,000 clones in its table, and approximately 78% of those were observed once. More than 0.5% of the sample comes from the top ten.

V is pruned by 2 bases and J by 9 bases, leaving 7 bases of the junction without a gene match. Spanning cysteine to phenylalanine, the CDR3 consists of 14 amino acids. Just CDR3 DNA is preserved here, 42 bases in frame from base 1. CDR1 SGHTS and CDR2 YDEGEE are derived from the germline V gene. Healthy HIV-negative adults with no recently reported acute infections or vaccinations were included as donors. Every donor was a Caucasian adult living in Nashville, Tennessee, USA. CD4+ T cells were enriched by magnetic negative selection, after which naive cells were positively selected on CD45RA and the negative fraction was taken as the memory subset. After blood collection by leukapheresis, PBMCs were isolated using Ficoll-Histopaque density gradient centrifugation and then cryopreserved in the vapor phase of liquid nitrogen. Analytical flow cytometry was used to check the purity and quantity of every magnetically sorted T cell population. Genomic DNA was isolated from each sorted fraction and quantified by UV absorbance on a Nanodrop 2000c.

In the case of this clone: Its antigen target is currently unknown. No quality values exist for individual bases; no much larger clone is one base distant.

Sequenced input: memory CD4+ T cells from PBMCs. The cell subset or site label on this specimen signifies: CD45RA-negative fraction. The V and J segments used are TRBV5-8 and TRBJ1-5; TRBD1 fits 8 bases in the junction. The sequence was collected from a man aged 18 to 29 in good health. Some clones in this sample may be carry-over from other donors' samples. This receptor has the CDR3 CASSFDRGRGPQHF. In nucleotides, the sequence is TGTGCCAGCAGCTTCGACAGGGGCCGAGGGCCCCAGCATTTT.